This T cell receptor (beta chain) was captured by sequencing in a study of cytomegalovirus exposure and HLA in healthy donors. Study-wide results and caveats: Some V segments (TRBV6-2 and TRBV6-3 among them) were excluded as indistinguishable. Most CMV-associated TCR beta chains were later found to appear HLA-restricted.

Primers for the PCR totalled 60 Vbeta and 13 Jbeta. Generated by immunoSEQ multiplex PCR, the TCRdb table keeps only in-frame clones and is missing some. The top ten clones hold 4.5% to 5.5% of a sample with around 180,000 clones, about 84% of them seen once. Comment on this clone: What it binds is unknown.

V shed 8 bases and J 10 bases; nucleotides not matched to a gene: 14. The CDR3 consists of 14 residues. The germline gives CDR1 MDHEN, CDR2 SYDVKM. The origin of this receptor is a young man in good health and CMV-seronegative. This chain joins TRBV28 and TRBJ2-4; 7 bases are a match to TRBD2. The sample comprised PBMCs. The CDR3 is CASARRGDLRIQYF. The CDR3 region has the DNA TGTGCCAGCGCTCGTCGGGGGGACCTTAGGATTCAGTACTTC.